The present T cell receptor beta chain was sequenced within a study of long-term antiretroviral therapy in people with HIV. With respect to this clone: Its target is not known.

At the survey level, the v3.0 immunoSEQ assay was run. The table came from immunoSEQ multiplex PCR; TCRdb's copy has only in-frame clones and leaves some out. In the table there are 25,000 to 35,000 clones, around 72% of which are singletons. Study-wide results and limits: In HIV, the repertoires covered a tighter span of CDR3 lengths than in controls. ART adherence, viral resistance and therapy changes went unrecorded.

The receptor was derived from a woman aged 45-59 years with HIV. The starting material was unsorted PBMCs, obtained 3.1 years after starting antiretroviral therapy.

The CDR3 sequence: CASSQTARGQGVSPLHF. DNA of the CDR3: TGCGCCAGCAGCCAAACGGCAAGGGGACAGGGAGTTTCACCCCTCCACTTT. The chain employs TRBV4-1 and TRBJ1-6; 9 positions agree with TRBD1. Per the germline V gene, CDR1 is MGHRA and CDR2 is YSYEKL. V lost 2 bases and J lost 9; bases outside the gene matches: 11. CDR3 length: 17 residues.